This is a list of T cell receptor beta chains from one sample in a study of T cell changes during pregnancy in multiple sclerosis. Produced via immunoSEQ multiplex PCR; TCRdb's table is partial and in-frame only. This table holds around 40,000 clones, roughly 90% found once. The material was CD8+ T cells from peripheral blood mononuclear cells, obtained in the third trimester of pregnancy. Receptors originate from a female donor with multiple sclerosis, enrolled in a pregnancy study. Each CDR3 is given with its conserved first and last residue. D genes are given only for firm matches. Where a row states a size, it is once, few, many or the class of an expanded clone; other rows omit it.

v_gene: TRBV6-5; abundance: -; d_gene: -; j_gene: TRBJ1-5; CDR3nt: TGTGCCAGCAGTCTAAGACAGGTTGGACAGCCCCAGCATTTT; CDR3aa: CASSLRQVGQPQHF
v_gene: TRBV27; abundance: -; d_gene: TRBD1; j_gene: TRBJ2-7; CDR3nt: TGTGCCAGCATGGTAGGGACAGGGGCTTACGAGCAGTACTTC; CDR3aa: CASMVGTGAYEQYF
v_gene: TRBV27; abundance: -; d_gene: TRBD2; j_gene: TRBJ2-3; CDR3nt: TGTGCCAGCAGTACTTCTAGCGGGGGCCTTCTAATTCATACGCAGTATTTT; CDR3aa: CASSTSSGGLLIHTQYF
v_gene: TRBV29-1; abundance: -; d_gene: -; j_gene: TRBJ2-3; CDR3nt: TGCAGCGCAGATAGCGGAAACGAGTCGGGGGATACGCAGTATTTT; CDR3aa: CSADSGNESGDTQYF
v_gene: TRBV7-6; abundance: -; d_gene: -; j_gene: TRBJ2-7; CDR3nt: TGTGCCAGCAGCTTAGGGACAGACACCTACGAGCAGTACTTC; CDR3aa: CASSLGTDTYEQYF
v_gene: TRBV27; abundance: -; d_gene: -; j_gene: TRBJ1-2; CDR3nt: TGTGCCAGCGCAGAGGGACAAAACTATGGCTACACCTTC; CDR3aa: CASAEGQNYGYTF
v_gene: TRBV19; abundance: -; d_gene: -; j_gene: TRBJ1-5; CDR3nt: TGTGCCAGTAGTATTGCTCACTATAGCAATCAGCCCCAGCATTTT; CDR3aa: CASSIAHYSNQPQHF
v_gene: TRBV7-9; abundance: -; d_gene: -; j_gene: TRBJ1-1; CDR3nt: TGTGCCAGCAGCGGGGGGGGGATCACTGAAGCTTTCTTT; CDR3aa: CASSGGGITEAFF
v_gene: TRBV27; abundance: -; d_gene: -; j_gene: TRBJ2-1; CDR3nt: TGTGCCAGCGGGTTGGAGCGCTCTTACAATGAGCAGTTCTTC; CDR3aa: CASGLERSYNEQFF
v_gene: TRBV28; abundance: -; d_gene: -; j_gene: TRBJ2-7; CDR3nt: TGTGCCAGCAGTTTAGGGGCCTTAGCGGACTCCTACGAGCAGTACTTC; CDR3aa: CASSLGALADSYEQYF
v_gene: TRBV5-1; abundance: -; d_gene: -; j_gene: TRBJ2-7; CDR3nt: TGCGCCAGCAGCTTCCCAGGAGGATACGAGCAGTACTTC; CDR3aa: CASSFPGGYEQYF
v_gene: TRBV5-6; abundance: -; d_gene: TRBD2; j_gene: TRBJ2-3; CDR3nt: TGTGCCAGCAGCTTGCCTAGCGGGAGGGCAGGCACAGATACGCAGTATTTT; CDR3aa: CASSLPSGRAGTDTQYF
v_gene: TRBV13; abundance: -; d_gene: TRBD2; j_gene: TRBJ2-1; CDR3nt: TGTGCCAGCAGCACAGAAGCGGGAGCCTCCCCGTTCTTC; CDR3aa: CASSTEAGASPFF
v_gene: TRBV7-9; abundance: -; d_gene: -; j_gene: TRBJ1-5; CDR3nt: TGTGCCAGCAGCTTATCTCAACCGGGTCAGCCCCAGCATTTT; CDR3aa: CASSLSQPGQPQHF
v_gene: TRBV6-5; abundance: -; d_gene: -; j_gene: TRBJ2-1; CDR3nt: TGTGCCAGCACTATGAGCGGTTCCTACAATGAGCAGTTCTTC; CDR3aa: CASTMSGSYNEQFF
v_gene: TRBV27; abundance: -; d_gene: TRBD2; j_gene: TRBJ2-1; CDR3nt: TGTGCCAGCAGTTCCGGAGCGGGAGGGACTTACAATGAGCAGTTCTTC; CDR3aa: CASSSGAGGTYNEQFF
v_gene: TRBV6-5; abundance: -; d_gene: -; j_gene: TRBJ2-7; CDR3nt: TGTGCCAGCAGTTACTCTCGGCTAGGGGCCTACGAGCAGTACTTC; CDR3aa: CASSYSRLGAYEQYF
v_gene: TRBV9; abundance: -; d_gene: TRBD2; j_gene: TRBJ2-1; CDR3nt: TGTGCCAGCAGCGTAGGGCTAAGTCTAGCGGGAAAAGATGAGCAGTTCTTC; CDR3aa: CASSVGLSLAGKDEQFF
v_gene: TRBV15; abundance: -; d_gene: TRBD1; j_gene: TRBJ2-2; CDR3nt: TGTGCCACCAGCTCTCCGGGACAGGGACCTACCGGGGAGCTGTTTTTT; CDR3aa: CATSSPGQGPTGELFF
v_gene: TRBV12-5; abundance: -; d_gene: -; j_gene: TRBJ1-5; CDR3nt: TGTGCTAGTGGTTTGGGGGCAGGTAATCAGCCCCAGCATTTT; CDR3aa: CASGLGAGNQPQHF
v_gene: TRBV4-3; abundance: -; d_gene: -; j_gene: TRBJ2-7; CDR3nt: TGCGCCAGCAGCCAAGTTGGAGACAGCTACGAGCAGTACTTC; CDR3aa: CASSQVGDSYEQYF
v_gene: TRBV7-2; abundance: -; d_gene: TRBD2; j_gene: TRBJ2-1; CDR3nt: TGTGCCAGCAGCTCTCACCCCCTAGCGGCAAGCTCCTACAATGAGCAGTTCTTC; CDR3aa: CASSSHPLAASSYNEQFF
v_gene: TRBV6-1; abundance: -; d_gene: TRBD2; j_gene: TRBJ2-1; CDR3nt: TGTGCCAGCAGTGAAGTTTGGGAGGGCGGGAATGAGCAGTTCTTC; CDR3aa: CASSEVWEGGNEQFF
v_gene: TRBV13; abundance: -; d_gene: -; j_gene: TRBJ2-7; CDR3nt: TGTGCCAGCAGCTTACTTGTAGACGAGCAGTACTTC; CDR3aa: CASSLLVDEQYF
v_gene: TRBV7-9; abundance: -; d_gene: -; j_gene: TRBJ1-5; CDR3nt: TGTGCCAGCAGCCTACAGAGCAATCAGCCCCAGCATTTT; CDR3aa: CASSLQSNQPQHF
v_gene: TRBV7-9; abundance: -; d_gene: TRBD2; j_gene: TRBJ2-2; CDR3nt: TGTGCCAGCAGCTTAGAACTAGCGGACCTCACCGGGGAGCTGTTTTTT; CDR3aa: CASSLELADLTGELFF
v_gene: TRBV2; abundance: -; d_gene: -; j_gene: TRBJ1-2; CDR3nt: TGTGCCAGCAGTGAAGGCAGGGTTTACGGCTACACCTTC; CDR3aa: CASSEGRVYGYTF
v_gene: TRBV2; abundance: -; d_gene: TRBD1; j_gene: TRBJ2-7; CDR3nt: TGTGCCAGCAGTGAAGACAGGGGCGACGAGCAGTACTTC; CDR3aa: CASSEDRGDEQYF
v_gene: TRBV28; abundance: once; d_gene: -; j_gene: TRBJ2-1; CDR3nt: TGTGCCAGCAGTCCCCGGACATCCTGGAATGAGCAGTTCTTC; CDR3aa: CASSPRTSWNEQFF
v_gene: TRBV19; abundance: -; d_gene: -; j_gene: TRBJ1-1; CDR3nt: TGTGCCAGTAGTTCGAGAGGACAGACCGCTGAAGCTTTCTTT; CDR3aa: CASSSRGQTAEAFF
v_gene: TRBV4-3; abundance: -; d_gene: -; j_gene: TRBJ2-7; CDR3nt: TGCGCCAGCAGCCAAGATCTTAGGGGAGGAGGCTACGAGCAGTACTTC; CDR3aa: CASSQDLRGGGYEQYF
v_gene: TRBV4-3; abundance: once; d_gene: TRBD1; j_gene: TRBJ2-7; CDR3nt: TGCGCCAGCAGCCAAGGTTGGCAGGGGGCTTCCTACGAGCAGTACTTC; CDR3aa: CASSQGWQGASYEQYF
v_gene: TRBV27; abundance: -; d_gene: TRBD2; j_gene: TRBJ2-2; CDR3nt: TGTGCCAGCAGCCCCCTCTCGGGACTAGCGGGGGAAAACACCGGGGAGCTGTTTTTT; CDR3aa: CASSPLSGLAGENTGELFF
v_gene: TRBV25-1; abundance: -; d_gene: -; j_gene: TRBJ2-7; CDR3nt: TGTGCCAGCAGTGAATGGGAGACGGGCGAGCAGTACTTC; CDR3aa: CASSEWETGEQYF
v_gene: TRBV6-1; abundance: once; d_gene: -; j_gene: TRBJ1-5; CDR3nt: TGTGCCAGCAGCGAACGGGGACAACTAAGGAGCAATCAGCCCCAGCATTTT; CDR3aa: CASSERGQLRSNQPQHF
v_gene: TRBV2; abundance: -; d_gene: TRBD1; j_gene: TRBJ1-1; CDR3nt: TGTGCCAGAGGACAGGGGACTGAAGCTTTCTTT; CDR3aa: CARGQGTEAFF
v_gene: TRBV13; abundance: -; d_gene: TRBD1; j_gene: TRBJ1-4; CDR3nt: TGTGCCAGCAGCCCGGGGACAGGTTATGAAAAACTGTTTTTT; CDR3aa: CASSPGTGYEKLFF
v_gene: TRBV27; abundance: -; d_gene: TRBD1; j_gene: TRBJ2-5; CDR3nt: TGTGCCAGCAGTCCCAAACACTCGACAGGGGGAGGGTGGGAGACCCAGTACTTC; CDR3aa: CASSPKHSTGGGWETQYF
v_gene: TRBV7-8; abundance: -; d_gene: TRBD1; j_gene: TRBJ2-7; CDR3nt: TGTGCCAGCAGCCTTGGACAGGTGTTGATCTACGAGCAGTACTTC; CDR3aa: CASSLGQVLIYEQYF
v_gene: TRBV7-9; abundance: -; d_gene: TRBD1; j_gene: TRBJ1-2; CDR3nt: TGTGCCAGCAGCTCGGGACAGGGATTACCAGGCTACACCTTC; CDR3aa: CASSSGQGLPGYTF
v_gene: TRBV20-1; abundance: -; d_gene: TRBD2; j_gene: TRBJ2-7; CDR3nt: TGCAGTGCTAGTAGGCTAGCGGAGGGGCACTTC; CDR3aa: CSASRLAEGHF
v_gene: TRBV4-3; abundance: -; d_gene: TRBD1; j_gene: TRBJ2-7; CDR3nt: TGCGCCAGCAGCCAAGATGCCGGACAGGGCTCCAACGAGCAGTACTTC; CDR3aa: CASSQDAGQGSNEQYF
v_gene: TRBV7-2; abundance: -; d_gene: -; j_gene: TRBJ1-1; CDR3nt: TGTGCCAGCAGCTTAGGTGGGCTCGCTGAAGCTTTCTTT; CDR3aa: CASSLGGLAEAFF